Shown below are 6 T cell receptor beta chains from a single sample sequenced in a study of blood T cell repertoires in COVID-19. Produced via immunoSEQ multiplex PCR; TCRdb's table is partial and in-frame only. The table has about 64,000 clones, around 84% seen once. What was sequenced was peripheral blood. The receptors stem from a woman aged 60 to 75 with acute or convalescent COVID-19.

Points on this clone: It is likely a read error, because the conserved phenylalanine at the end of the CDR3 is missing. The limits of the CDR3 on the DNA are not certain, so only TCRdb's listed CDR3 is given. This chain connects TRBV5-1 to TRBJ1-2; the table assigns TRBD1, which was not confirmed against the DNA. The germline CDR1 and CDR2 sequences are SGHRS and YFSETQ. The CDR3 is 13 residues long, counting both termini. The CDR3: CANRHGQGSSRGV.

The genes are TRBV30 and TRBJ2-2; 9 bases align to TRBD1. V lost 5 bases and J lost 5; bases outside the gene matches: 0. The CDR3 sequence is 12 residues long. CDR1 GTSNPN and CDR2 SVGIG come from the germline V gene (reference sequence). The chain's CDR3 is CAWGTGTGELFF. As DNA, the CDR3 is TGTGCCTGGGGGACAGGGACCGGGGAGCTGTTTTTT.

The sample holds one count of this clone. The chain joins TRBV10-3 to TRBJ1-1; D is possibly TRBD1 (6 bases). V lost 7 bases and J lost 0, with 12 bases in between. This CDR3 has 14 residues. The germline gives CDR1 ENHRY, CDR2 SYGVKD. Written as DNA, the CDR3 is TGTGCCATCAACGGGGGGCGGATGAACACTGAAGCTTTCTTT. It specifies CAINGGRMNTEAFF.

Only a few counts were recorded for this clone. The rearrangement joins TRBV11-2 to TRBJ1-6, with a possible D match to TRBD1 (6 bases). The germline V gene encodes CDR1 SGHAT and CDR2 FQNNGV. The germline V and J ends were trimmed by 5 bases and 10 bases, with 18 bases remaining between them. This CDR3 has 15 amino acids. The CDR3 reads CASSPTDRTISPLHF. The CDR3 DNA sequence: TGTGCCAGCAGCCCAACAGACAGGACGATCTCACCCCTCCACTTT.

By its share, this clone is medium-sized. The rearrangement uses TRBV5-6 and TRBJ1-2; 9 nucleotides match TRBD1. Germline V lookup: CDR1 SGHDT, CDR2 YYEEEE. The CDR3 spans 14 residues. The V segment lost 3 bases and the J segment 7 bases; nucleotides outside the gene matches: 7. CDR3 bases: TGTGCCAGCAGCTCTGACAGGGGGGTCGGTGGCTACACCTTC. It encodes CASSSDRGVGGYTF.

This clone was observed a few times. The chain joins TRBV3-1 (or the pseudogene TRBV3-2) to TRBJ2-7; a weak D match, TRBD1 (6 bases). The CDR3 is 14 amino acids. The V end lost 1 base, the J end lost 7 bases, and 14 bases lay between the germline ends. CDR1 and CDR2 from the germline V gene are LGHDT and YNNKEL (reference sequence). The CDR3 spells CASSQVKTGREQYF. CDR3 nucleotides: TGTGCCAGCAGCCAAGTTAAAACAGGGAGAGAGCAGTACTTC.